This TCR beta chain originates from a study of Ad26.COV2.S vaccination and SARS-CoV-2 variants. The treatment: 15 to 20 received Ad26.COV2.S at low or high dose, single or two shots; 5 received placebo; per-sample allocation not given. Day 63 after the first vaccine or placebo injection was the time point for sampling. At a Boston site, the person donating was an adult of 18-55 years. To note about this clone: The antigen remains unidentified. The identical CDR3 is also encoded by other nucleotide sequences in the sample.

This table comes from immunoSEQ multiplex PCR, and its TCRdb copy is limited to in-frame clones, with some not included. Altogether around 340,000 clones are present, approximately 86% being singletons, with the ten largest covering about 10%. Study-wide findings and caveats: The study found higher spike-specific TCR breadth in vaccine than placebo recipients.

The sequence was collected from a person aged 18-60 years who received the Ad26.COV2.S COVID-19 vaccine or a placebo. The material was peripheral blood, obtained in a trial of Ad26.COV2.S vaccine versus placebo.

CDR3 in amino acids: CASSPGQNYGYTF. The CDR3 DNA is TGTGCCAGCAGCCCCGGACAAAACTATGGCTACACCTTC. The genes are TRBV28 and TRBJ1-2, with a weak D call TRBD1 (5 bases). The V and J ends lost 6 bases and 2 bases respectively, with 10 bases between them. The germline V gene encodes CDR1 MDHEN and CDR2 SYDVKM. This CDR3 region has 13 residues.